A selection of T cell receptor beta chains follows, all from one sample in a study of CD8 T cells in ankylosing spondylitis. TCRdb re-derived calls from the 5' RACE reads in MiXCR, one entry per CDR3 protein. The table has about 440,000 distinct CDR3 sequences, approximately 17% seen once. Sequencing was done on a sample of blood, either unsorted or a sorted T cell fraction (not recorded which). All receptors derive from a male donor with ankylosing spondylitis. CDR3s include the opening cysteine and the closing phenylalanine or tryptophan. D genes are given only for firm matches. Expanded clones get a size class; other rows say once, few or many, or leave the size out.

>TRBJ1-4|TRBV20-1|few|-
CSASATNEKLFF
TGCAGTGCGTCTGCAACTAATGAAAAACTGTTTTTT
>TRBJ1-2|TRBV20-1|few|-
CSAPRDPSCGYTF
TGCAGTGCACCGAGGGACCCATCGTGCGGCTACACCTTC
>TRBJ2-7|TRBV20-1|-|-
CSASTAYEQYF
TGCAGTGCATCGACCGCCTACGAGCAGTACTTC
>TRBJ1-2|TRBV29-1|-|TRBD1
CSATGGPIYGYTF
TGCAGCGCCACAGGGGGACCCATCTATGGCTACACCTTC
>TRBJ2-2|TRBV6-5|many|-
CASRGNGELFF
TGTGCCAGCAGGGGTAACGGGGAGCTGTTTTTT
>TRBJ2-1|TRBV2|-|TRBD2
CASSEWGGSYNEQFF
TGTGCCAGCAGTGAATGGGGGGGCTCCTACAATGAGCAGTTCTTC
>TRBJ1-4|TRBV7-3|few|-
CASSKLNEKLFF
TGTGCCAGCAGCAAACTGAATGAAAAACTGTTTTTT
>TRBJ2-5|TRBV29-1|few|TRBD2
CSVGEGETQYF
TGCAGCGTTGGGGAGGGAGAGACCCAGTACTTC
>TRBJ2-2|TRBV20-1|-|TRBD2
CSAVRGMNTGELFF
TGCAGTGCGGTGCGGGGGATGAACACCGGGGAGCTGTTTTTT
>TRBJ2-7|TRBV2|-|-
CARKQAPYEQYF
TGTGCCAGAAAACAGGCCCCCTACGAGCAGTACTTC
>TRBJ2-5|TRBV20-1|-|TRBD2
CSAAPGLATETQYF
TGCAGTGCTGCCCCGGGACTAGCCACGGAGACCCAGTACTTC
>TRBJ2-6|TRBV11-1|-|-
CASSALEGMGFPGANVLTF
TGTGCCAGCAGCGCCCTTGAAGGTATGGGTTTTCCTGGGGCCAACGTCCTGACTTTC
>TRBJ2-2|TRBV7-2|-|TRBD2
CASSLIVLAGGGGELFF
TGTGCCAGCAGCTTAATTGTACTAGCGGGAGGTGGCGGGGAGCTGTTTTTT
>TRBJ2-7|TRBV5-1|few|TRBD1
CASSADRGEQYF
TGCGCCAGCAGCGCGGACAGGGGCGAGCAGTACTTC
>TRBJ2-7|TRBV5-1|-|-
CASSLPSAEQYF
TGCGCCAGCAGCCTCCCTAGCGCCGAGCAGTACTTC
>TRBJ2-4|TRBV10-3|-|TRBD2
CAIRGEGAKNIQYF
TGTGCCATCCGGGGGGAGGGAGCCAAAAACATTCAGTACTTC
>TRBJ2-3|TRBV6-1|few|-
CASMSWQGRDTQYF
TGTGCCAGCATGTCCTGGCAGGGTCGCGATACGCAGTATTTT
>TRBJ1-5|TRBV9|many|TRBD1
CASSVGTGGNQPQHF
TGTGCCAGCAGCGTAGGGACAGGGGGCAATCAGCCCCAGCATTTT
>TRBJ2-3|TRBV20-1|-|-
CSAEHTDTQYF
TGCAGTGCTGAACACACAGATACGCAGTATTTT
>TRBJ2-2|TRBV25-1|few|-
CATPRPRLTGELFF
TGTGCCACCCCTAGACCCAGACTCACCGGGGAGCTGTTTTTT
>TRBJ2-3|TRBV4-1|-|TRBD2
CASSQSGGLGPDTQYF
TGCGCCAGCAGCCAATCGGGGGGGCTTGGCCCAGATACGCAGTATTTT
>TRBJ2-1|TRBV5-1|many|TRBD2
CASSLGLAGYNEQFF
TGCGCCAGCAGCCTCGGACTAGCGGGATACAATGAGCAGTTCTTC
>TRBJ2-5|TRBV28|-|TRBD2
CASNPGLAGETQYF
TGTGCCAGCAATCCCGGACTAGCGGGAGAGACCCAGTACTTC
>TRBJ1-5|TRBV28|-|TRBD1
CASKTTPGGYSNQPQHF
TGTGCCAGCAAAACGACGCCAGGGGGATATAGCAATCAGCCCCAGCATTTT
>TRBJ2-2|TRBV9|-|-
CASSVGGPSLNTGELFF
TGTGCCAGCAGCGTAGGGGGGCCTTCTTTGAACACCGGGGAGCTGTTTTTT
>TRBJ2-2|TRBV21-1|many|-
CASSKGLAGGPNTGELFF
TGTGCCAGCAGCAAAGGCCTAGCGGGAGGGCCGAACACCGGGGAGCTGTTTTTT
>TRBJ1-3|TRBV5-1|many|TRBD1
CASSLGQGGSGNTIYF
TGCGCCAGCAGCTTGGGACAGGGAGGCTCTGGAAACACCATATATTTT
>TRBJ2-7|TRBV28|-|-
CASSLSAGTYEQYF
TGTGCCAGCAGTTTATCAGCAGGGACCTACGAGCAGTACTTC
>TRBJ1-2|TRBV5-1|many|-
CASSLAISDGYTF
TGCGCCAGCAGCTTGGCCATTTCTGATGGCTACACCTTC
>TRBJ2-1|TRBV11-2|-|TRBD2
CASSLWGGRHEQFF
TGTGCCAGCAGCTTATGGGGCGGGAGGCATGAGCAGTTCTTC